These 14 T cell receptor beta chains originate from one sample sequenced in a study of OX40 agonist ivuxolimab in advanced cancers. Profiling relied on immunoSEQ multiplex PCR, and the TCRdb table lists in-frame clones only, not all of them. The top ten clones hold about 0.9% of a sample with 70,000 to 80,000 clones, 80% to 90% of them seen once. This specimen consisted of CD4+ or CD8+ T cells sorted from blood, obtained in a trial of the OX40 agonist ivuxolimab. The receptors were sampled from an adult with an advanced solid tumor such as melanoma, head and neck, liver or kidney cancer.

This chain joins TRBV19 and TRBJ2-7; D is ambiguous. In germline, CDR1 is LNHDA, CDR2 SQIVND (reference sequence). Trimming cost V 0 bases and J 6 bases, with 9 bases left between them. The CDR3 length is 13 residues. For the CDR3, the DNA is TGTGCCAGTAGTATAGATCGTACTCGCGAGCAGTACTTC. Translation gives CASSIDRTREQYF.

The rearrangement joins TRBV5-1 to TRBJ2-5, with D possibly TRBD1 on 6 matching bases. Trimming pared 6 bases from V and 5 bases from J, leaving 17 bases between. The CDR3 length is 14 residues. The germline gives CDR1 SGHRS, CDR2 YFSETQ. The DNA for the CDR3 is TGCGCCAGCACCGCCCAGGGGCCCGGGGAGACCCAGTACTTC. This translates into CASTAQGPGETQYF.

The rearrangement links TRBV5-1 to TRBJ2-1, with D perhaps TRBD2 (5 bases). The V end lost 1 base, the J end lost 9 bases, and 11 bases lay between the germline ends. The V gene's germline CDR1 is SGHRS and CDR2 YFSETQ. The CDR3 runs to 13 residues. The CDR3 is CASSLPGVAEQFF. The DNA of the CDR3 is TGCGCCAGCAGCTTGCCCGGGGTCGCTGAGCAGTTCTTC.

This clone was recorded only once. The chain is built from TRBV18 and TRBJ2-4, with TRBD1 matching 10 bases. V was clipped by 0 bases and J by 5 bases; unmatched bases: 1. Germline CDR1 and CDR2: KGHSH and LQKENI. The CDR3 runs to 15 residues. CDR3 nucleotides: TGTGCCAGCTCACCACCCGGGACAGGGGAAAACATTCAGTACTTC. Translated, it gives CASSPPGTGENIQYF.

The chain links TRBV6-5 to TRBJ1-2, with D possibly matching TRBD1 (6 bases). The CDR3 spans 15 residues. V was clipped by 3 bases and J by 0 bases, with 11 bases between them. In germline, CDR1 is MNHEY, CDR2 SVGAGI. This CDR3 reads CASSYSGGPNYGYTF. The CDR3 nucleotides read TGTGCCAGCAGTTATAGCGGGGGCCCTAACTATGGCTACACCTTC.

This clone has more than one count but fewer than ten. The chain couples TRBV27 to TRBJ1-5, with D possibly matching TRBD1 (5 bases). Germline V gene lookup returns CDR1 MNHEY and CDR2 SMNVEV (reference sequence). The CDR3 covers 14 residues. V was clipped by 0 bases and J by 4 bases, with 7 bases between them. The CDR3 protein is CASSLSRGNQPQHF. The CDR3, as DNA: TGTGCCAGCAGTTTATCCCGGGGGAATCAGCCCCAGCATTTT.

The gene calls are TRBV2 and TRBJ2-5, with D maybe TRBD2 (7 bases). Trimming took off 4 bases at V and 3 bases at J, with 18 bases between the two ends. The CDR3 contains 16 residues. Germline CDR1 SNHLY, CDR2 FYNNEI. The CDR3 is CASSGGRGGHEETQYF. DNA of the CDR3: TGTGCCAGCAGTGGAGGAAGGGGGGGCCACGAAGAGACCCAGTACTTC.

The V call is TRBV13, the J call TRBJ2-7; the match to TRBD1 covers 9 bases. After removal of 7 bases from V and 7 bases from J, the junction contained 8 bases not matched to a gene. The CDR3 runs to 13 residues. Germline CDR1 reads PRHDT; CDR2 reads FYEKMQ (reference sequence). The DNA for the CDR3 is TGTGCCAGCAACAGACAGGGGGATGGGGAGCAGTACTTC. It yields the protein CASNRQGDGEQYF.

This chain links TRBV7-9 with TRBJ1-1, with TRBD1 as a possible D gene (5 bases). Between the trimmed V and J ends, which lost 6 bases and 0 bases, there was a span of 11 bases. The CDR3 runs to 14 residues. The germline gives CDR1 SEHNR, CDR2 FQNEAQ (reference sequence). The CDR3 protein is CASRDKSMNTEAFF. CDR3 in DNA: TGTGCCAGCAGGGACAAAAGTATGAACACTGAAGCTTTCTTT.

The chain uses TRBV5-1 and TRBJ2-2; the D gene is possibly TRBD1 (6 bases). CDR3 length equals 14 residues. Germline CDR1 is SGHRS and CDR2 is YFSETQ. V lost 2 bases and J 1 base, leaving 6 bases between the germline ends. The CDR3 DNA follows: TGCGCCAGCAGCTTACAGGGGAACACCGGGGAGCTGTTTTTT. Protein sequence: CASSLQGNTGELFF.

The chain recombines TRBV20-1 with TRBJ1-1; D remains ambiguous. This CDR3 comprises 11 residues. Germline values: CDR1 DFQATT, CDR2 SNEGSKA (reference sequence). Trimming took off 3 bases at V and 2 bases at J, with 4 bases between the two ends. CDR3 coding DNA: TGCAGTGCTAGCGGTAACACTGAAGCTTTCTTT. This encodes CSASGNTEAFF.

The chain joins TRBV5-1 to TRBJ1-1, with unresolved D. Trimming pared 0 bases from V and 2 bases from J, leaving 14 bases between. CDR3 size: 16 residues. Germline loops: CDR1 SGHRS, CDR2 YFSETQ. CDR3 sequence (DNA): TGCGCCAGCAGCTTGGTCCGCGGTCAATTCAACACTGAAGCTTTCTTT. Translated: CASSLVRGQFNTEAFF.

J is TRBJ2-5 and V is TRBV7-2; D unclear. The V gene's germline CDR1 is SGHTA and CDR2 FQGNSA. Trimming took 4 bases from V and 2 from J, leaving 14 bases between them. This CDR3 region has 15 residues. The CDR3 sequence: CASSSGVARQETQYF. DNA of the CDR3: TGTGCCAGCAGCTCCGGAGTAGCTAGACAAGAGACCCAGTACTTC. Variable domain in full (rest from reference TRBV7-2 and TRBJ2-5): GAGVSQSPSNKVTEKGKDVELRCDPISGHTALYWYRQSLGQGLEFLIYFQGNSAPDKSGLPSDRFSAERTGGSVSTLTIQRTQQEDSAVYLCASSSGVARQETQYFGPGTRLLVL.

The count of this clone is one. The rearrangement uses TRBV28 and TRBJ1-2, with no clear D. This CDR3 spans 11 amino acids. Germline V gene lookup returns CDR1 MDHEN and CDR2 SYDVKM. V was pared by 7 bases and J by 11 bases, with 14 bases between. The CDR3 spells CASTVSGKYTF. CDR3 sequence (DNA): TGTGCCAGCACGGTATCGGGGAAGTACACCTTC.